This T cell receptor (beta chain) was obtained from a study of T cells in Graves' hyperthyroidism and ophthalmopathy. This clonotype was detected ten times or more. Its target is not known. This CDR3 has 14 residues. With 4 bases clipped from V and 4 bases from J, the junction kept 9 bases outside the gene matches. Germline V gene data show CDR1 as GTSNPN and CDR2 as SVGIG (reference sequence). Amplification targeted TCR beta CDR3 regions from RNA transcripts. When the TCR CDR3 underwent first-round RT-PCR, the HTBI primer set was used. MiXCR, applied by TCRdb to the multiplex PCR reads, yields one record per CDR3 protein. The sample yields 600,000 or so distinct CDR3 sequences, around 14% seen once. Exclusions: uncontrolled infection, other autoimmune disease, pregnancy, lactation. Each 10 ml fresh peripheral blood draw supplied the PBMCs. Study results and limitations: The majority of expanded thyroid clonotypes above 0.001 also appeared in blood.

V gene TRBV30 combines with J gene TRBJ1-2; 7 bases map to TRBD1. The TCR comes from a woman aged 18-29 years with Graves' ophthalmopathy. Sequencing input: blood. This CDR3 is CAWNVGTASYGYTF. The CDR3 DNA sequence: TGTGCCTGGAACGTCGGGACAGCGAGCTATGGCTACACCTTC.